A single sample is the source of the 28 T cell receptor beta chains below, sequenced in a study of blood T cell repertoires in COVID-19. TCRdb's table, derived via immunoSEQ multiplex PCR, lists solely in-frame clones and lacks some. The sample holds about 260,000 clones; roughly 86% are singletons and the top ten take about 5%. The sequenced sample was peripheral blood. All receptors derive from a woman aged 55-70 years with COVID-19, enrolled during active disease.

This chain connects TRBV6-2 or TRBV6-3 to TRBJ2-7, with TRBD2 as a possible D gene (6 bases). This CDR3 has 14 amino acids. The V gene lost 2 bases and the J gene lost 3 bases, with 11 bases spanning the gap. The V gene's germline CDR1 is MNHEY and CDR2 SVGEGT. CDR3 nucleotide sequence: TGTGCCAGCAGTTACGGCGGGACCCACTACGAGCAGTACTTC. It yields the protein CASSYGGTHYEQYF.

The rearrangement uses TRBV7-2 and TRBJ1-2; D is unresolved. Trimming removed 1 base from V and 3 bases from J, with 9 bases in between. There are 14 residues in the CDR3. Germline values: CDR1 SGHTA, CDR2 FQGNSA. This chain's CDR3 is CASSLGPIYYGYTF. CDR3 coding DNA: TGTGCCAGCAGCTTAGGGCCGATATACTATGGCTACACCTTC.

The CDR3 DNA reads TGTGCCAGCAGCTTAACACAGCAGAACACCGGGGAGCTGTTTTTT. Translating it yields CASSLTQQNTGELFF. This chain uses TRBV7-6 with TRBJ2-2; the D is unclear. Between the trimmed V and J ends, which lost 2 bases and 1 base, there was a span of 8 bases. The CDR3 covers 15 residues. The germline CDR1 and CDR2 sequences are SGHVS and FNYEAQ.

The V call is TRBV5-4, the J call TRBJ2-1, with TRBD2 matching 12 bases. Per germline, CDR1 SGHNT and CDR2 YYREEE (reference sequence). The CDR3 is 16 residues long. Losses at the gene ends were 4 bases for V and 10 bases for J; bases not matched to a gene: 12. In DNA form, the CDR3 reads TGTGCCAGCAGCATACTAGCGGGAGGCTTCTCGTGGGAGCAGTTCTTC. Translated, it gives CASSILAGGFSWEQFF.

The CDR3 DNA follows: TGTGCCAGCAGCCCCTGGGGGGGGGAGCAGTACTTC. Translated, it gives CASSPWGGEQYF. This sequence joins TRBV3-1 (or the pseudogene TRBV3-2) and TRBJ2-7; 7 nucleotides match TRBD2. This CDR3 comprises 12 residues. Losses at the gene ends were 4 bases for V and 7 bases for J; bases not matched to a gene: 4. CDR1 and CDR2 (germline): LGHDT, YNNKEL (reference sequence).

The chain carries TRBV6-2 or TRBV6-3 and TRBJ2-1; D not resolved. CDR1 MNHEY and CDR2 SVGEGT come from the germline V gene. The V and J ends lost 5 bases and 4 bases respectively, with 18 bases between them. This CDR3 is 16 amino acids long. The CDR3 DNA is TGTGCCAGCAGTCGACTGGGTTCAAGCCAGTACAATGAGCAGTTCTTC. It encodes CASSRLGSSQYNEQFF.

The chain recombines TRBV5-1 with TRBJ1-4; 8 bases line up with TRBD1. The CDR3 consists of 15 residues. Germline CDR1 SGHRS, CDR2 YFSETQ. The junction had 5 bases not matched to a gene; V was cut back by 0 bases and J by 7 bases. The CDR3 region has the DNA TGCGCCAGCAGCTTGGATGGGACAGGCTCTGAAAAACTGTTTTTT. Its protein product is CASSLDGTGSEKLFF. The variable domain in full, with the rest retrieved from reference TRBV5-1 and TRBJ1-4, is KAGVTQTPRYLIKTRGQQVTLSCSPISGHRSVSWYQQTPGQGLQFLFEYFSETQRNKGNFPGRFSGRQFSNSRSEMNVSTLELGDSALYLCASSLDGTGSEKLFFGSGTQLSVL.

The chain employs TRBV4-2 and TRBJ1-3, with unresolved D. V was trimmed by 0 bases and J by 6 bases, leaving 21 bases between them. Germline assignment: CDR1 LGHNA and CDR2 YNFKEQ. The CDR3 is 18 amino acids. The DNA for the CDR3 is TGTGCCAGCAGCCAAGATGTCAGGTACCCCTCTATCTCAAACACCATATATTTT. It specifies CASSQDVRYPSISNTIYF.

As DNA, the CDR3 is TGTGCCAGCACAACTACCACAGGGTCCTACGAGCAGTACTTC. This encodes CASTTTTGSYEQYF. The chain couples TRBV2 to TRBJ2-7; possible D gene TRBD1, 6 bases. V was cut by 7 bases and J by 1 base, with 14 bases left in between. This CDR3 is 14 amino acids long. From germline, CDR1 is SNHLY and CDR2 FYNNEI.

This sequence joins TRBV12-3 or TRBV12-4 and TRBJ1-3; D not resolved. Deletions cut 1 base from V and 7 bases from J, with 8 bases between. This CDR3 region has 13 residues. In DNA, the CDR3 is TGTGCCAGCAGTTTAGACCTGGGCAACACCATATATTTT. Its translation is CASSLDLGNTIYF.

This clone was picked up a small number of times. The chain employs TRBV4-3 and TRBJ1-6; TRBD1 matches at 9 bases. This CDR3 has 16 amino acids. Germline trimming cut 0 bases from V and 7 bases from J; bases unmatched to any gene: 4. The germline V gene has CDR1 LGHNA and CDR2 YSLEER. The CDR3 DNA is TGCGCCAGCAGCCAAGATACAGGGGGCAGGAATTCACCCCTCCACTTT. Its protein product is CASSQDTGGRNSPLHF.

This clone was observed a handful of times. The rearrangement joins TRBV5-1 to TRBJ2-1; D is uncertain. Germline-derived CDR1 and CDR2 are SGHRS and YFSETQ. The CDR3 is 15 amino acids. V lost 0 bases, J lost 0 bases, and 7 bases lay in between. CDR3 protein: CASSLELHSYNEQFF. The CDR3 DNA reads TGCGCCAGCAGCTTGGAACTGCACTCCTACAATGAGCAGTTCTTC.

The rearrangement joins TRBV5-1 to TRBJ1-3; D ambiguous. The CDR3 sequence is 16 residues long. Trimming left V 2 bases short and J 3 bases short, with 15 bases between. The germline CDR1 and CDR2 sequences are SGHRS and YFSETQ. This chain's CDR3 is CASSLRGRGFGNTIYF. In DNA form, the CDR3 reads TGCGCCAGCAGCTTAAGAGGTCGAGGGTTTGGAAACACCATATATTTT.

In this sample, this clone turned up a few times. The V call is TRBV18, the J call TRBJ2-7; 7 nucleotides line up with TRBD2. CDR1 and CDR2 from the germline V gene are KGHSH and LQKENI. CDR3 length: 14 residues. V was pared by 2 bases and J by 6 bases, with 7 bases of the junction left unmatched. The CDR3 nucleotides are TGTGCCAGCTCACCAGTGCAGCGGGACGGCGAGCAGTACTTC. Translated, it gives CASSPVQRDGEQYF.

The CDR3 DNA reads TGCGCCAGCAGCTCCGGGACAGAGGGGACCCAGTACTTC. This gives the protein CASSSGTEGTQYF. This chain links TRBV5-1 with TRBJ2-5; 7 bases agree with TRBD1. Germline CDR1 and CDR2: SGHRS and YFSETQ. The CDR3 has 13 residues. With V trimmed by 3 bases and J by 7 bases, 6 bases remained unmatched.

The chain uses TRBV27 and TRBJ2-7, with a tentative D call TRBD2 (6 bases). The V end lost 5 bases, the J end lost 4 bases, and 15 bases lay between the germline ends. This CDR3 region has 14 residues. CDR1 is MNHEY and CDR2 is SMNVEV in the germline V gene (reference sequence). The CDR3 nucleotides read TGTGCCAGCAGTACGCGACTAGGGTTGTACGAGCAGTACTTC. Translation gives CASSTRLGLYEQYF.

In its sample, this clone was seen many times. The rearrangement links TRBV5-1 to TRBJ2-2, with D possibly being TRBD1 (5 bases). The germline CDR1 and CDR2 sequences are SGHRS and YFSETQ. V was clipped by 0 bases and J by 2 bases, with 14 bases between them. This CDR3 is 17 amino acids long. In DNA, the CDR3 is TGCGCCAGCAGCTTGGGAGGTGGACAAGGTAACACCGGGGAGCTGTTTTTT. Its protein product is CASSLGGGQGNTGELFF.

This clone was seen only once. The rearrangement joins TRBV9 to TRBJ1-1; possible D gene TRBD1, 5 bases. Deletions cut 4 bases from V and 4 bases from J, with 11 bases between. Germline CDR1 reads SGDLS; CDR2 reads YYNGEE. The CDR3 length is 13 residues. The DNA of the CDR3 is TGTGCCAGCAGCCTCCTCGGGGGCACTGAAGCTTTCTTT. It translates to CASSLLGGTEAFF.

V usage is TRBV5-4 and J usage is TRBJ2-5; maybe TRBD2 (6 bases). Germline V gene sequence: CDR1 SGHNT, CDR2 YYREEE (reference sequence). CDR3 length: 15 amino acids. Trimming pared 0 bases from V and 5 bases from J, leaving 14 bases between. CDR3 sequence reads: CASSLVGSSVETQYF. The CDR3 DNA follows: TGTGCCAGCAGCTTGGTGGGTTCTAGCGTCGAGACCCAGTACTTC. The entire variable domain, with the rest obtained from reference TRBV5-4 and TRBJ2-5, is as follows: ETGVTQSPTHLIKTRGQQVTLRCSSQSGHNTVSWYQQALGQGPQFIFQYYREEENGRGNFPPRFSGLQFPNYSSELNVNALELDDSALYLCASSLVGSSVETQYFGPGTRLLVL.

The chain combines TRBV4-3 with TRBJ1-6; D is unresolved. The CDR3 is 16 residues long. V was clipped by 0 bases and J by 3 bases, with 9 bases between them. Germline assignment: CDR1 LGHNA and CDR2 YSLEER. CDR3 in amino acids: CASSQDPRIYNSPLHF. In DNA, the CDR3 is TGCGCCAGCAGCCAAGATCCCAGGATCTATAATTCACCCCTCCACTTT.

The chain has TRBV9 and TRBJ1-3, with D possibly being TRBD1 (5 bases). Trimming took 2 bases from V and 0 from J, leaving 18 bases between them. This CDR3 is built from 18 residues. Germline V lookup: CDR1 SGDLS, CDR2 YYNGEE. CDR3 region: CASSVEGTLALSGNTIYF. The CDR3 nucleotides are TGTGCCAGCAGCGTGGAGGGGACTCTTGCCCTCTCTGGAAACACCATATATTTT.

The chain couples TRBV28 to TRBJ1-5; no reliable D call. In germline, CDR1 is MDHEN, CDR2 SYDVKM. The CDR3 consists of 18 residues. Trimming cost V 10 bases and J 0 bases, with 25 bases left between them. CDR3 nucleotides: TGTGCCACTCACCGCCTTAATCGGGCAGGACTTAGCAATCAGCCCCAGCATTTT. Its translation is CATHRLNRAGLSNQPQHF.

This chain links TRBV6-5 with TRBJ1-2; 7 positions match TRBD1. V dropped 10 bases and J dropped 7; count of bases not matched to a gene: 9. Germline V gene sequence: CDR1 MNHEY, CDR2 SVGAGI. This CDR3 region has 12 residues. The CDR3 region has the DNA TGTGCCATGGGGACAGTCGGGGGTGGCTACACCTTC. Its translation is CAMGTVGGGYTF.

As for this clone: At one end, the junction sequence differs from germline, possibly due to a read error. The chain has TRBV9 and TRBJ1-1, with 7 bases matching TRBD1. The CDR3 is 15 amino acids. Germline V gene lookup returns CDR1 SGDLS and CDR2 YYNGEE. CDR3 in DNA: TGTGCCAGCAGCGGCCCACAGGGGAGGAACGCTGAAGCTTTCTTT. Its protein is CASSGPQGRNAEAFF.

In its sample, this clone was seen once. The J gene is TRBJ2-2, the V gene TRBV25-1; no reliable D call. There are 17 residues in the CDR3. Germline V gene data show CDR1 as MGHDK and CDR2 as SYGVNS. Trimming took 1 base from V and 3 from J, leaving 15 bases between them. CDR3: CASSESRYPSYTGELFF. The CDR3 bases are TGTGCCAGCAGTGAATCCCGCTACCCTTCATACACCGGGGAGCTGTTTTTT.

This clone appeared a few times. The rearrangement joins TRBV6-2 or TRBV6-3 to TRBJ1-1, with a possible D match to TRBD1 (5 bases). CDR1 and CDR2 from the germline V gene are MNHEY and SVGEGT. Trimming cost V 2 bases and J 1 base, with 8 bases left between them. This CDR3 comprises 14 residues. CDR3 residues: CASSYTDRNTEAFF. The DNA for the CDR3 is TGTGCCAGCAGTTACACTGACAGGAACACTGAAGCTTTCTTT.

The chain has TRBV7-6 and TRBJ2-7, with TRBD1 matching over 10 bases. V shed 2 bases, J shed 2 bases, and the junction held 3 bases outside the gene matches. The germline gives CDR1 SGHVS, CDR2 FNYEAQ. This CDR3 is built from 15 residues. The CDR3 sequence: CASSLRTGGPYEQYF. CDR3 in DNA: TGTGCCAGCAGCTTAAGGACAGGGGGTCCCTACGAGCAGTACTTC.

The gene calls are TRBV7-9 and TRBJ1-2; a possible D gene is TRBD1 (5 bases). The CDR3 has 15 residues. Trimming left V 0 bases short and J 6 bases short, with 14 bases between. Germline V gene data show CDR1 as SEHNR and CDR2 as FQNEAQ (reference sequence). CDR3 in DNA: TGTGCCAGCAGCTTAGCCGGGGGGTCCACTCATGGCTACACCTTC. Its translation: CASSLAGGSTHGYTF.